One and the same sample provided the 26 T cell receptor beta chains below, sequenced in a study of blood T cell repertoires in COVID-19. Clones were sequenced by immunoSEQ multiplex PCR, and TCRdb holds only the in-frame ones, with some missing. The sample records about 200,000 clones, around 80% being singletons. The source material was peripheral blood. The receptors originated from an older woman with acute or convalescent COVID-19.

J is TRBJ2-3 and V is TRBV5-1; 11 bases map to TRBD2. CDR3 length: 16 amino acids. V was pared by 4 bases and J by 0 bases, with 4 bases of the junction left unmatched. From germline, CDR1 is SGHRS and CDR2 YFSETQ. CDR3 nucleotide sequence: TGCGCCAGCAGCAAGGGACTAGCGGCTAGCACAGATACGCAGTATTTT. It specifies CASSKGLAASTDTQYF.

J is TRBJ2-1 and V is TRBV11-1; 7 bases align to TRBD2. After removal of 5 bases from V and 1 base from J, the junction contained 5 bases not matched to a gene. Germline V gene sequence: CDR1 SGHAT, CDR2 FQDESV (reference sequence). The CDR3 contains 15 residues. CDR3 region: CASSLSGPSYNEQFF. The CDR3 DNA follows: TGTGCCAGCAGCCTTAGCGGGCCTTCCTACAATGAGCAGTTCTTC. The full variable domain, its missing parts supplied by reference TRBV11-1 and TRBJ2-1, is EAEVAQSPRYKITEKSQAVAFWCDPISGHATLYWYRQILGQGPELLVQFQDESVVDDSQLPKDRFSAERLKGVDSTLKIQPAELGDSAMYLCASSLSGPSYNEQFFGPGTRLTVL.

J is TRBJ1-2 and V is TRBV4-1, with a tentative D call TRBD1 (6 bases). The ends were cut back, 1 base at V and 7 bases at J, with 10 bases in the middle. CDR3 size: 13 residues. Per the germline V gene, CDR1 is MGHRA and CDR2 is YSYEKL. DNA of the CDR3: TGCGCCAGCAGCCAAGGGACAGCATCTGGCTACACCTTC. Amino acid sequence: CASSQGTASGYTF.

This chain connects TRBV21-1 to TRBJ2-5; no DNA check was done on the table's D call, TRBD1. TRBV21-1 is noted as a pseudogene. The CDR3 contains 12 residues. The CDR3 protein is CASSPPQETQYF. CDR3 DNA: TGTGCCAGCAGCCCGCCCCAGGAGACCCAGTACTTC.

This clone ranks as medium-sized. This chain connects TRBV2 to TRBJ1-5; D is ambiguous. The CDR3 sequence is 13 residues long. CDR1 SNHLY and CDR2 FYNNEI come from the germline V gene. V lost 6 bases and J 11 bases, leaving 17 bases between the germline ends. CDR3 sequence reads: CASRREGRGAQHF. CDR3 DNA sequence: TGTGCCAGCAGGAGGGAGGGCCGCGGGGCCCAGCATTTT.

The chain recombines TRBV10-3 with TRBJ2-5; 14 nucleotides agree with TRBD2. J lost 4 bases, V lost 0 bases, and 7 bases had no gene match. The CDR3 extends over 18 amino acids. Germline values: CDR1 ENHRY, CDR2 SYGVKD. CDR3 loop: CAISESGRGTSGRETQYF. DNA of the CDR3: TGTGCCATCAGTGAGTCGGGTCGCGGGACTAGCGGGAGAGAGACCCAGTACTTC.

This clone was found many times. This chain joins TRBV15 and TRBJ1-4, with D possibly TRBD1 on 6 matching bases. The CDR3 sequence is 15 residues long. Trimming stripped 8 bases from V and 0 bases from J, with 13 bases between. The germline V gene has CDR1 LNHNV and CDR2 YYDKDF (reference sequence). The CDR3 spells CATGRGGATNEKLFF. CDR3 nucleotide sequence: TGTGCCACCGGGAGGGGGGGAGCAACTAATGAAAAACTGTTTTTT.

With respect to this clone: The same CDR3 is also encoded by other DNA sequences in this sample. This chain connects TRBV18 to TRBJ2-1; the D gene is possibly TRBD1 (6 bases). The length of the CDR3 is 14 residues. Trimming left V 3 bases short and J 2 bases short, with 8 bases between. Germline CDR1 reads KGHSH; CDR2 reads LQKENI. CDR3 in amino acids: CASSPGTTYNEQFF. In DNA, the CDR3 is TGTGCCAGCTCACCCGGGACAACCTACAATGAGCAGTTCTTC.

The chain uses TRBV19 and TRBJ2-3, with D maybe TRBD2 (6 bases). The V end was cut by 5 bases, the J end by 1 base, with 16 bases between. The CDR3 length is 16 residues. Germline V gene sequence: CDR1 LNHDA, CDR2 SQIVND (reference sequence). The CDR3: CASSPTADYRTDTQYF. The CDR3 region has the DNA TGTGCCAGTAGTCCAACCGCGGACTACCGCACAGATACGCAGTATTTT.

J is TRBJ2-7 and V is TRBV6-2 or TRBV6-3; TRBD2 matches at 10 bases. This CDR3 contains 15 residues. Germline-derived CDR1 and CDR2 are MNHEY and SVGEGT. V lost 4 bases to trimming and J lost 6 bases; unmatched junction nucleotides: 9. Here the CDR3 reads CASSFPAGGPSEQYF. The DNA of the CDR3 is TGTGCCAGCAGTTTCCCAGCGGGAGGGCCGTCCGAGCAGTACTTC.

About this clone itself: An end of the junction differs from the germline gene, which may be a read error. The chain has TRBV19 and TRBJ2-7, with a tentative D call TRBD1 (5 bases). Germline loops: CDR1 LNHDA, CDR2 SQIVND (reference sequence). The CDR3 consists of 13 residues. CDR3 region: CASSIDLLDKYHF. The CDR3 nucleotides are TGTGCCAGTAGTATAGATCTGCTGGACAAATATCACTTC. The full variable domain, completed using reference TRBV19 and TRBJ2-7, is DGGITQSPKYLFRKEGQNVTLSCEQNLNHDAMYWYRQDPGQGLRLIYYSQIVNDFQKGDIAEGYSVSREKKESFPLTVTSAQKNPTAFYLCASSIDLLDKYHFGPGTRLTVT.

The chain is built from TRBV5-1 and TRBJ2-1, with 8 bases matching TRBD1. V lost 4 bases to trimming and J lost 0 bases; unmatched junction nucleotides: 9. The germline gives CDR1 SGHRS, CDR2 YFSETQ. The CDR3 sequence is 17 residues long. Written as DNA, the CDR3 is TGCGCCAGCAGCCCCGGGACAGGAGATTTCTCCTACAATGAGCAGTTCTTC. Translated: CASSPGTGDFSYNEQFF.

The J gene is TRBJ1-4, the V gene TRBV30; 7 nucleotides align to TRBD1. This CDR3 is 13 amino acids long. Unmatched junction bases numbered 5, after V lost 2 bases and J lost 8 bases. Germline-derived CDR1 and CDR2 are GTSNPN and SVGIG (reference sequence). DNA for the CDR3: TGTGCCTGGAGTACGGGACAGAGAGAAAAACTGTTTTTT. Translating it yields CAWSTGQREKLFF.

In its sample, this clone was seen a few times. This chain uses TRBV30 with TRBJ2-1; 8 positions agree with TRBD1. The germline V gene has CDR1 GTSNPN and CDR2 SVGIG (reference sequence). The ends lost 3 bases at V and 6 bases at J; junction bases unmatched: 13. CDR3 size: 16 residues. CDR3 loop: CAWSAAFRTGGNEQFF. In DNA form, the CDR3 reads TGTGCCTGGAGCGCGGCCTTTCGAACAGGGGGCAATGAGCAGTTCTTC.

This clone has a handful of counts. This chain connects TRBV12-2 to TRBJ2-3; the D call in the table, TRBD2, was not verified against the DNA. TRBV12-2 counts as a pseudogene. The CDR3 extends over 16 amino acids. The CDR3 DNA reads TGTGCAAGTCGCTTCTTAAAAGCGGGAGGTCCAGATACGCAGTATTTT. It encodes CASRFLKAGGPDTQYF.

The chain links TRBV28 to TRBJ2-7; the D gene is possibly TRBD2 (6 bases). Germline-derived CDR1 and CDR2 are MDHEN and SYDVKM. Trimming stripped 3 bases from V and 7 bases from J, with 16 bases between. The CDR3 sequence is 14 residues long. The CDR3 DNA is TGTGCCAGCAGTTTCCCGACTAGAGTGTGGGAGCAGTACTTC. Translating gives CASSFPTRVWEQYF.

This clone occurred once. The chain carries TRBV29-1 and TRBJ2-5, with TRBD1 matching 10 bases. The V gene's germline CDR1 is SQVTM and CDR2 ANQGSEA. V lost 6 bases to trimming and J lost 2 bases; unmatched junction nucleotides: 6. The CDR3 spans 14 residues. CDR3 loop: CSVTPGQGQETQYF. The CDR3 DNA reads TGCAGCGTCACACCGGGACAGGGGCAAGAGACCCAGTACTTC.

The genes are TRBV20-1 and TRBJ2-5, with D tentatively TRBD2 (6 bases). The CDR3 is made up of 15 amino acids. CDR1 is DFQATT, CDR2 SNEGSKA, per germline (reference sequence). The V end lost 3 bases, the J end lost 6 bases, and 20 bases lay between the germline ends. DNA of the CDR3: TGCAGTGCTAGTGGGGGGACGGGGGTGCTCAAGACCCAGTACTTC. Residues: CSASGGTGVLKTQYF.

The V and J genes are TRBV10-3 and TRBJ2-7, with a tentative D call TRBD2 (5 bases). Trimming took 0 bases from V and 2 from J, leaving 8 bases between them. Germline V gene data show CDR1 as ENHRY and CDR2 as SYGVKD. CDR3 length: 14 amino acids. The CDR3 reads CAISESWETYEQYF. The CDR3 DNA sequence: TGTGCCATCAGTGAGTCTTGGGAGACCTACGAGCAGTACTTC.

The chain couples TRBV5-4 to TRBJ2-5, with TRBD1 identical over 9 bases. Trimming cost V 4 bases and J 1 base; bases outside gene matches: 2. Germline CDR1 SGHNT, CDR2 YYREEE (reference sequence). This CDR3 region has 14 residues. CDR3 region: CASSQDRGQETQYF. CDR3 DNA sequence: TGTGCCAGCAGCCAGGACAGGGGCCAAGAGACCCAGTACTTC.

V usage is TRBV27 and J usage is TRBJ1-1; 8 nucleotides align to TRBD1. The CDR3 is 16 residues long. V lost 4 bases, J lost 3 bases, and 10 bases stayed unmatched. CDR1 MNHEY and CDR2 SMNVEV come from the germline V gene (reference sequence). CDR3 sequence: CASSSGAGGVDTEAFF. The CDR3 bases are TGTGCCAGCAGTTCGGGTGCAGGGGGCGTCGACACTGAAGCTTTCTTT.

V gene TRBV30 combines with J gene TRBJ1-4, with TRBD1 matching over 9 bases. CDR1 and CDR2 (germline): GTSNPN, SVGIG (reference sequence). V gave up 3 bases and J gave up 6 bases; unmatched junction bases: 5. The CDR3 consists of 14 residues. The CDR3 sequence: CAWRPGQGHEKLFF. CDR3 DNA sequence: TGTGCCTGGAGGCCGGGACAGGGTCATGAAAAACTGTTTTTT.

This clone has only one observation. CDR3 coding DNA: TGTGCCAGCTCCCTCACACATGACAGGGCTGGAGAAAAACTGTTTTTT. Its translation: CASSLTHDRAGEKLFF. The rearrangement uses TRBV18 and TRBJ1-4, with 7 bases fitting TRBD1. V lost 6 bases and J lost 8; bases outside the gene matches: 15. Germline assignment: CDR1 KGHSH and CDR2 LQKENI. The CDR3 is 16 residues long.

J is TRBJ2-7 and V is TRBV29-1, with 10 bases lining up with TRBD1. This CDR3 has 13 amino acids. Germline V lookup: CDR1 SQVTM, CDR2 ANQGSEA. V lost 7 bases and J lost 3; bases outside the gene matches: 6. The DNA for the CDR3 is TGCAGCGCCGACAGGGGGCAGGACTACGAGCAGTACTTC. Translating gives CSADRGQDYEQYF.

The V gene is TRBV2, the J gene TRBJ1-1, with TRBD1 matching 8 bases. Germline CDR1 reads SNHLY; CDR2 reads FYNNEI. V shed 4 bases, J shed 6 bases, and the junction held 4 bases outside the gene matches. This CDR3 is built from 13 residues. The CDR3 nucleotides are TGTGCCAGCAGTGCGACAGGGGTCCCTGAAGCTTTCTTT. As protein: CASSATGVPEAFF.

Turning to this clone: Different DNA sequences within this sample yield the same CDR3. This chain uses TRBV19 with TRBJ2-2; no firm D call. CDR3 length: 12 residues. Trimming took off 6 bases at V and 4 bases at J, with 6 bases between the two ends. Germline V gene lookup returns CDR1 LNHDA and CDR2 SQIVND (reference sequence). The DNA for the CDR3 is TGTGCCAGTAGGCCAGGCACCGGGGAGCTGTTTTTT. It encodes CASRPGTGELFF.